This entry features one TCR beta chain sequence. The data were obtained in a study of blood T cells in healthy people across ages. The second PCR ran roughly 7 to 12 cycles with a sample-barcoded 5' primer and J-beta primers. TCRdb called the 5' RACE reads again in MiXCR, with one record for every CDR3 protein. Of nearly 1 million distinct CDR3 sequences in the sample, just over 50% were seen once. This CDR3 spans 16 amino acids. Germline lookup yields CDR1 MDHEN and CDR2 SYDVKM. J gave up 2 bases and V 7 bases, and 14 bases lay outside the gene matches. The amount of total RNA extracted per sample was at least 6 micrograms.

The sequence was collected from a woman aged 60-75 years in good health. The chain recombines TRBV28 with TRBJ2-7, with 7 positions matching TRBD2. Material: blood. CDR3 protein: CASTSYLGRAPYEQYF. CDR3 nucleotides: TGTGCCAGCACCTCCTATTTGGGGAGGGCCCCCTACGAGCAGTACTTC.